The clone carrying this T cell receptor (beta chain) showed up just a few times. Its antigen is unknown. The junction had 7 bases not matched to a gene; V was cut back by 6 bases and J by 7 bases. This CDR3 has 13 amino acids. CDR1 MNHEY and CDR2 SVGAGI come from the germline V gene. These data are taken from a study of cytomegalovirus exposure and HLA in healthy donors. General study results and limits: In a later analysis, V- and J-gene trimming of beta chains associated with a DCLRE1C missense variant, replicated independently. Presence/absence analysis assumed near-uniform sequencing depth across donors. There were reportedly fewer N-insertions in an Asian-associated ancestry cluster than the roughly 670-donor mean, in a later analysis. Across donors, most TCRs were seen rarely, yet some public ones were widespread.

The primer mix had 60 Vbeta and 13 Jbeta primers. Assay: immunoSEQ multiplex PCR; the TCRdb copy retains only in-frame clones and omits some. There are 150,000 to 180,000 clones in the sample; 65% to 75% occur only once, and about 2% lies in the top ten. The genes are TRBV6-5 and TRBJ1-2; 8 positions agree with TRBD1. This receptor was taken from a man in his thirties or forties in good health and CMV-seronegative. The sequenced material came from PBMCs. The CDR3 DNA follows: TGTGCCAGCAGCCTCGGACAGGGTGGTGGCTACACCTTC. It is translated as CASSLGQGGGYTF.